Listed here is a single T cell receptor (beta chain). Its antigen is not identified. Axillary draining lymph nodes of breast cancer patients supplied the node samples. The data stem from a study of breast tumors, draining lymph nodes, adjacent tissues. Whole-study results and caveats: Tumors had less TCR diversity than lymph nodes, more than nontumor tissue. That most tumor T cells come from lymph nodes remained unproven. Luminal-like breast cancer showed significantly greater tumor-nontumor repertoire similarity than basal-like breast cancer did. Data fit most tumor T cells coming from lymph node, expanding in tumor.

A single record per CDR3 protein comes from TCRdb applying MiXCR to the multiplex PCR reads. The sample contains approximately 180,000 distinct CDR3 sequences, roughly 35% of which appear only once. Germline loops: CDR1 MNHNY, CDR2 SVGAGI (reference sequence). This CDR3 is built from 14 residues. Trimming removed 5 bases at V and 5 bases at J, with 15 bases between. The V call is TRBV6-6, the J call TRBJ1-1; D is undetermined. The sample consisted of axillary lymph node tissue. This sequence was found in a female donor with breast cancer. Some clones in this sample may be carry-over from other donors' samples. This CDR3 is CASSPNQVTTEAFF. The CDR3 nucleotides are TGTGCCAGCAGTCCGAACCAGGTGACTACTGAAGCTTTCTTT.